The rows below give T cell receptor beta chains drawn from one sample of a study of T cells in Graves' hyperthyroidism and ophthalmopathy. TCRdb re-called the multiplex PCR reads with MiXCR, one entry per CDR3 protein. The sample lists 600,000 to 650,000 distinct CDR3 sequences, roughly 16% seen once, with around 4% in the top ten. The sequenced sample consisted of blood. The receptor set was obtained from a woman aged 25 to 39 with Graves' hyperthyroidism. CDR3s include the opening cysteine and the closing phenylalanine or tryptophan. Fields, in order: V gene, clone size, D gene, J gene, CDR3 DNA, CDR3 protein. The D gene is left open where the match is weak. Rows give clone size only sometimes, using once, few, many, or a class for an expanded clone.

V: TRBV4-3; size: few; D: TRBD1; J: TRBJ2-7; DNA: TGCGCCAGCAGCCAAGAGACTGACAGGGGGCGGGCGCAGTACTTC; CDR3: CASSQETDRGRAQYF
V: TRBV7-2; size: -; D: -; J: TRBJ2-3; DNA: TGTGCCAGCAGCCAAGACGGGGTGAGCACAGATACGCAGTATTTT; CDR3: CASSQDGVSTDTQYF
V: TRBV27; size: many; D: -; J: TRBJ2-3; DNA: TGTGCCAGCAGTTTATTCTTGCGTAGCACAGATACGCAGTATTTT; CDR3: CASSLFLRSTDTQYF
V: TRBV3-1; size: many; D: -; J: TRBJ2-3; DNA: TGTGCCAGCAGCCAAGCGGGAGTGGTGACAGATACGCAGTATTTT; CDR3: CASSQAGVVTDTQYF
V: TRBV28; size: many; D: TRBD2; J: TRBJ2-7; DNA: TGTGCCAGCAGTTTGAGCGGGAGGACCTACGAGCAGTACTTC; CDR3: CASSLSGRTYEQYF
V: TRBV29-1; size: many; D: TRBD1; J: TRBJ2-1; DNA: TGCAGCGTTGAAGATTTGAGGGGACAGTTATCGGATGAGCAGTTCTTC; CDR3: CSVEDLRGQLSDEQFF
V: TRBV18; size: -; D: -; J: TRBJ1-1; DNA: TGTGCCAGCTCACAAGGTCTAATTCGCACTGAAGCTTTCTTT; CDR3: CASSQGLIRTEAFF
V: TRBV9; size: few; D: TRBD1; J: TRBJ1-2; DNA: TGTGCCAGCAGCGTTTCAGGGGGCGGCAACTATGGCTACACCTTC; CDR3: CASSVSGGGNYGYTF
V: TRBV7-2; size: few; D: -; J: TRBJ1-3; DNA: TGTGCCAGCAGCGCGGGACCTTTGGAAGCTGGAAACACCATATATTTT; CDR3: CASSAGPLEAGNTIYF
V: TRBV6-2/TRBV6-3; size: -; D: -; J: TRBJ1-1; DNA: TGTGCCAGCAGCCGGCCTCATGAAGCTTTCTTT; CDR3: CASSRPHEAFF
V: TRBV6-1; size: many; D: TRBD2; J: TRBJ2-7; DNA: TGTGCCAGCAGGCGACTAGCGGGAGGGAGCTCCTACGAGCAGTACTTC; CDR3: CASRRLAGGSSYEQYF
V: TRBV2; size: many; D: -; J: TRBJ2-7; DNA: TGTGCCAGCTCCGTCGGTTACGAGCAGTACTTC; CDR3: CASSVGYEQYF
V: TRBV30; size: once; D: -; J: TRBJ1-2; DNA: TGTGCCTGGAGTGTGACAGGCCTCTCCTATGGCTACACCTTC; CDR3: CAWSVTGLSYGYTF
V: TRBV20-1; size: -; D: -; J: TRBJ1-4; DNA: TGCAGTGCTAGTCGGCCCCCGGCTAATGAAAAACTGTTTTTT; CDR3: CSASRPPANEKLFF
V: TRBV20-1; size: -; D: -; J: TRBJ2-7; DNA: TGCAGTGCTGGGGGCTCCTACGAGCAGTACTTC; CDR3: CSAGGSYEQYF
V: TRBV5-1; size: few; D: -; J: TRBJ1-1; DNA: TGCGCCAGCAGCCAAAGAGGTTTGGACACTGAAGCTTTCTTT; CDR3: CASSQRGLDTEAFF
V: TRBV27; size: -; D: -; J: TRBJ2-7; DNA: TGTGCCAGCAGGCTAGCTGGGGGACCAACCTACGAGCAGTACTTC; CDR3: CASRLAGGPTYEQYF
V: TRBV11-2; size: -; D: -; J: TRBJ2-3; DNA: TGTGCCAGCAGCGCAGTTCGAGCAGATACGCAGTATTTT; CDR3: CASSAVRADTQYF
V: TRBV7-2; size: many; D: -; J: TRBJ2-5; DNA: TGTGCCAGCAGCACCCCCTTGTTAGCCACCCAAGAGACCCAGTACTTC; CDR3: CASSTPLLATQETQYF
V: TRBV11-2; size: many; D: -; J: TRBJ1-1; DNA: TGTGCCAGCAGCTCCACCTTCGGGGGGGACACTGAAGCTTTCTTT; CDR3: CASSSTFGGDTEAFF
V: TRBV6-1; size: many; D: -; J: TRBJ2-1; DNA: TGTGCCAGCTCGGAGTACGGGGGTGAGCAGTTCTTC; CDR3: CASSEYGGEQFF
V: TRBV4-2; size: -; D: -; J: TRBJ1-2; DNA: TGTGCCAGCGGTTCTTATTTAAACTATGGCTACACCTTC; CDR3: CASGSYLNYGYTF
V: TRBV7-3; size: many; D: -; J: TRBJ1-1; DNA: TGTGCCAGCAGCCAAGGGGAGTATATTGCGAACACTGAAGCTTTCTTT; CDR3: CASSQGEYIANTEAFF
V: TRBV28; size: -; D: TRBD1; J: TRBJ1-2; DNA: TGTGCCAGCAGTGACAGGGAGGTATATGGCTACACCTTC; CDR3: CASSDREVYGYTF
V: TRBV7-2; size: many; D: -; J: TRBJ2-7; DNA: TGTGCCAGCAGCTTTAACTACTTGGGCGAGCAGTACTTC; CDR3: CASSFNYLGEQYF
V: TRBV27; size: -; D: TRBD2; J: TRBJ2-3; DNA: TGTGCCAGCAGTCTCGAGACTAGCGGGAGGGCAGATACGCAGTATTTT; CDR3: CASSLETSGRADTQYF
V: TRBV12-3/TRBV12-4; size: many; D: -; J: TRBJ2-1; DNA: TGTGCCAGCAGTTTAAACCATGAGCAGTTCTTC; CDR3: CASSLNHEQFF
V: TRBV11-1; size: -; D: -; J: TRBJ2-1; DNA: TGTGCCAGCAGCCGGACGTTGAGCTCCTACAATGAGCAGTTCTTC; CDR3: CASSRTLSSYNEQFF
V: TRBV27; size: many; D: -; J: TRBJ2-3; DNA: TGTGCCAGCAGTTTTACCCGTCCAGATACGCAGTATTTT; CDR3: CASSFTRPDTQYF
V: TRBV9; size: -; D: TRBD2; J: TRBJ2-3; DNA: TGTGCCAGCAGTGACACCGGGACTAGCGGACCTTCGGATACGCAGTATTTT; CDR3: CASSDTGTSGPSDTQYF
V: TRBV7-9; size: few; D: -; J: TRBJ2-7; DNA: TGTGCCAGCAGCTCCGGGGACGGTGGTTTCTACGAGCAGTACTTC; CDR3: CASSSGDGGFYEQYF
V: TRBV12-3/TRBV12-4; size: many; D: TRBD1; J: TRBJ1-4; DNA: TGTGCCAGCAGTCCGGGACAGACTAATGAAAAACTGTTTTTT; CDR3: CASSPGQTNEKLFF
V: TRBV2; size: many; D: TRBD2; J: TRBJ2-7; DNA: TGTGCCAGCAGTGCGACTAGCGGCTTCTACGAGCAGTACTTC; CDR3: CASSATSGFYEQYF
V: TRBV12-3/TRBV12-4; size: few; D: TRBD1; J: TRBJ2-1; DNA: TGTGCCAGCAGTTTAGCGGGAAACAGGGGGAGGCAGTTCTTC; CDR3: CASSLAGNRGRQFF
V: TRBV5-1; size: many; D: -; J: TRBJ1-1; DNA: TGTGCCAGCAGCCCGGGGACATTGAACACTGAAGCTTTCTTT; CDR3: CASSPGTLNTEAFF
V: TRBV29-1; size: -; D: TRBD2; J: TRBJ2-2; DNA: TGCAGCGTAACTAGCGGGAGTTACACCGGGGAGCTGTTTTTT; CDR3: CSVTSGSYTGELFF
V: TRBV10-2; size: -; D: TRBD1; J: TRBJ2-7; DNA: TGCGCCAGCTCCGACAGGGCTTTGGAGCAGTACTTC; CDR3: CASSDRALEQYF
V: TRBV7-9; size: many; D: TRBD1; J: TRBJ2-6; DNA: TGTGCCAGCAGCCCAAGACAGGGGGTAGGGAAAGGGGCCAACGTCCTGACTTTC; CDR3: CASSPRQGVGKGANVLTF
V: TRBV2; size: -; D: -; J: TRBJ2-7; DNA: TGTGCCAGCGGACCCCGGGACATGTCTCTGCCCGAGCGGTACTTC; CDR3: CASGPRDMSLPERYF
V: TRBV2; size: few; D: -; J: TRBJ1-6; DNA: TGTGCCAGCAGGAAGAGCTCCTATAATTCACCCCTCCACTTT; CDR3: CASRKSSYNSPLHF
V: TRBV12-3/TRBV12-4; size: many; D: TRBD1; J: TRBJ1-1; DNA: TGTGCCAGCAGTTGGGGACAGAAGAACACTGAAGCTTTCTTT; CDR3: CASSWGQKNTEAFF
V: TRBV20-1; size: few; D: -; J: TRBJ2-7; DNA: TGCAGTGCTAGAGATCCACATCTTCTTTCCTACGAGCAGTACTTC; CDR3: CSARDPHLLSYEQYF
V: TRBV5-8; size: -; D: TRBD2; J: TRBJ2-1; DNA: TGTGCCAGCAGCTTGGGTGTCGGGAAGCGGCTAGCGGGAATAAATGAGCAGTTCTTC; CDR3: CASSLGVGKRLAGINEQFF
V: TRBV25-1; size: few; D: -; J: TRBJ1-4; DNA: TGTGCCAGCAGCGCTTCACCGAGGGGGAAACTGTTTTTT; CDR3: CASSASPRGKLFF
V: TRBV7-9; size: many; D: TRBD1; J: TRBJ2-7; DNA: TGTGCCAGCAGCTTTACGACAGGGTCCTACGAGCAGTACTTC; CDR3: CASSFTTGSYEQYF
V: TRBV5-6; size: many; D: TRBD2; J: TRBJ2-3; DNA: TGTGCCAGCAGCATTAGCGGGATCACAGATACGCAGTATTTT; CDR3: CASSISGITDTQYF
V: TRBV18; size: -; D: -; J: TRBJ2-2; DNA: TGTGCCTGCTCACCACCGGGACCCGCCGGGGAGCTGTTTTTT; CDR3: CACSPPGPAGELFF
V: TRBV7-8; size: -; D: -; J: TRBJ1-1; DNA: TGTGCCAGCAGCCGCACGCGGAACACTGAAGCTTTCTTT; CDR3: CASSRTRNTEAFF
V: TRBV20-1; size: many; D: TRBD2; J: TRBJ2-3; DNA: TGCAGTGCTAGGGGACTAGCGGGGTACACAGATACGCAGTATTTT; CDR3: CSARGLAGYTDTQYF